Shown below are 26 T cell receptor beta chains from a single sample sequenced in a study of post-analysis software for immune sequencing data. Study-level findings and limits: Patients used several TRBV segments, including TRBV5-6, TRBV5-1 and TRBV20-1, more often than controls.

Antigens for these TCRs are unknown. Unique molecular identifiers were carried by the TCR beta cDNA libraries. Each CDR3 protein gets one entry after TCRdb re-called the PCR reads with MiXCR. The data show hundreds of thousands of distinct CDR3 sequences, with around 64% seen just once and about 11% held by the top ten. The sequenced sample was blood. Receptors were obtained from a girl between 2 and 10 years old with multiple sclerosis.

This chain uses TRBV12-3 or TRBV12-4 with TRBJ2-3; 10 nucleotides agree with TRBD2. This CDR3 has 16 residues. J lost 0 bases, V lost 6 bases, and 6 bases had no gene match. CDR3 amino acids: CASRRLAGESTDTQYF. The DNA for the CDR3 is TGTGCCAGCAGACGTCTAGCGGGAGAGAGCACAGATACGCAGTATTTT.

The rearrangement joins TRBV7-9 to TRBJ2-3, with D perhaps matching TRBD2 (6 bases). The V gene's germline CDR1 is SEHNR and CDR2 FQNEAQ (reference sequence). Between the trimmed V and J ends, which lost 3 bases and 0 bases, there was a span of 10 bases. The CDR3 consists of 15 residues. CDR3 loop: CASSFSGPSTDTQYF. The CDR3, as DNA: TGTGCCAGCAGCTTCAGCGGGCCTAGCACAGATACGCAGTATTTT.

V and J are TRBV7-3 and TRBJ2-3; 7 bases agree with TRBD2. Germline V gives CDR1 SGHTA, CDR2 FQGTGA. J was trimmed by 2 bases and V by 2 bases; bases with no gene match: 7. The length of the CDR3 is 16 residues. This CDR3 is CASSLGSSGATDTQYF. The DNA of the CDR3 is TGTGCCAGCAGCTTAGGATCTAGCGGTGCCACAGATACGCAGTATTTT.

V and J are TRBV3-1 and TRBJ2-1; TRBD2 matches 7 bases. Germline CDR1 and CDR2: LGHDT and YNNKEL (reference sequence). J was trimmed by 6 bases and V by 1 base; bases with no gene match: 6. The CDR3 contains 15 residues. CDR3 sequence (DNA): TGTGCCAGCAGCCAAGGCGCGGGAGTCGGCAATGAGCAGTTCTTC. Translation gives CASSQGAGVGNEQFF.

The chain has TRBV6-5 and TRBJ1-2, with D possibly TRBD1 on 5 matching bases. The CDR3 runs to 14 residues. V was clipped by 6 bases and J by 6 bases, with 17 bases between them. The germline V gene has CDR1 MNHEY and CDR2 SVGAGI. The CDR3 spells CASRITGGPHGYTF. The CDR3, as DNA: TGTGCCAGCAGGATTACAGGAGGGCCCCATGGCTACACCTTC.

This chain connects TRBV9 to TRBJ1-1; 8 positions agree with TRBD1. Trimming removed 4 bases from V and 3 bases from J; junction bases left unmatched: 5. CDR1 and CDR2 (germline): SGDLS, YYNGEE. The CDR3 is 14 residues long. CDR3 sequence: CASSTSTGDTEAFF. The CDR3 bases are TGTGCCAGCAGCACCTCGACAGGGGACACTGAAGCTTTCTTT.

In its sample, this clonotype was seen a few times. The chain carries TRBV7-9 and TRBJ2-1, with 8 bases fitting TRBD1. V dropped 4 bases and J dropped 5; count of bases not matched to a gene: 13. CDR3 size: 17 residues. Germline V gene lookup returns CDR1 SEHNR and CDR2 FQNEAQ (reference sequence). CDR3 loop: CASSSYTPGQGNNEQFF. CDR3 nucleotides: TGTGCCAGCAGCTCCTACACCCCTGGACAGGGCAACAATGAGCAGTTCTTC.

V and J are TRBV20-1 and TRBJ2-5; 7 positions agree with TRBD2. The CDR3 has 17 residues. CDR1 and CDR2 from the germline V gene are DFQATT and SNEGSKA (reference sequence). After removal of 5 bases from V and 0 bases from J, the junction contained 15 bases not matched to a gene. CDR3 in DNA: TGCAGTGCTTCCCCCTCTAGCGGTTCCGCCTACCAAGAGACCCAGTACTTC. Its protein product is CSASPSSGSAYQETQYF.

This chain joins TRBV2 and TRBJ1-1; TRBD1 matches 9 bases. The length of the CDR3 is 20 residues. CDR1 SNHLY and CDR2 FYNNEI come from the germline V gene. Losses at the gene ends were 6 bases for V and 0 bases for J; bases not matched to a gene: 20. The CDR3 sequence is CASRPRAQGARVPMNTEAFF. CDR3 DNA sequence: TGTGCCAGCAGGCCCCGGGCACAGGGGGCGCGGGTCCCCATGAACACTGAAGCTTTCTTT.

The V gene is TRBV4-1, the J gene TRBJ2-1; 10 bases are a match to TRBD2. The CDR3 totals 17 residues. The V gene's germline CDR1 is MGHRA and CDR2 YSYEKL. V lost 3 bases to trimming and J lost 5 bases; unmatched junction nucleotides: 10. This CDR3 reads CASSQDDLAGEHNEQFF. CDR3 coding DNA: TGCGCCAGCAGCCAGGACGATCTAGCGGGGGAGCACAATGAGCAGTTCTTC.

The table lists this clonotype with a few counts. The J gene is TRBJ2-5, the V gene TRBV4-3, with 10 positions matching TRBD1. CDR1 is LGHNA and CDR2 is YSLEER in the germline V gene. The ends lost 4 bases at V and 0 bases at J; junction bases unmatched: 2. The CDR3 consists of 15 residues. CDR3 in amino acids: CASSRGQGDQETQYF. The CDR3, as DNA: TGCGCCAGCAGCCGCGGACAGGGGGACCAAGAGACCCAGTACTTC.

The chain combines TRBV10-3 with TRBJ2-3; D is unclear. Germline assignment: CDR1 ENHRY and CDR2 SYGVKD. CDR3 length: 15 residues. V was pared by 2 bases and J by 2 bases, with 11 bases between. CDR3 nucleotides: TGTGCCATCAGTGAGGTTCGTGGGATCACAGATACGCAGTATTTT. Residues: CAISEVRGITDTQYF.

J is TRBJ1-5 and V is TRBV5-1; D is uncertain. The CDR3 extends over 15 amino acids. From germline, CDR1 is SGHRS and CDR2 YFSETQ. Trimming left V 8 bases short and J 3 bases short, with 18 bases between. CDR3 region: CARPPPNLFNQPQHF. In DNA form, the CDR3 reads TGCGCCAGACCTCCGCCAAACCTCTTCAATCAGCCCCAGCATTTT.

V gene TRBV4-1 combines with J gene TRBJ2-7; D call uncertain. V lost 0 bases to trimming and J lost 0 bases, with 9 bases between them. The CDR3 sequence is 15 residues long. Germline V gene sequence: CDR1 MGHRA, CDR2 YSYEKL. Here the CDR3 DNA reads TGCGCCAGCAGCCAAGATATTCGGAGCTCCTACGAGCAGTACTTC. Encoded protein: CASSQDIRSSYEQYF.

The chain uses TRBV3-1 and TRBJ1-2; 7 bases map to TRBD1. The ends lost 4 bases at V and 0 bases at J; junction bases unmatched: 11. The CDR3 extends over 17 amino acids. Germline V gene lookup returns CDR1 LGHDT and CDR2 YNNKEL (reference sequence). CDR3 in amino acids: CASSPNFGTASNYGYTF. The DNA for the CDR3 is TGTGCCAGCAGCCCGAATTTTGGGACAGCCTCTAACTATGGCTACACCTTC.

The chain couples TRBV7-9 to TRBJ2-5, with a tentative D call TRBD2 (5 bases). The CDR3 contains 16 residues. Germline V gene lookup returns CDR1 SEHNR and CDR2 FQNEAQ (reference sequence). With 4 bases removed from V and 1 base from J, the gap between germline ends came to 16 bases. This chain's CDR3 is CASSSGPEGVQETQYF. As DNA, the CDR3 is TGTGCCAGCAGCTCAGGACCAGAGGGCGTCCAAGAGACCCAGTACTTC.

The chain employs TRBV28 and TRBJ1-2; D unclear. This CDR3 contains 14 residues. Germline lookup yields CDR1 MDHEN and CDR2 SYDVKM. The ends were cut back, 5 bases at V and 0 bases at J, with 10 bases in the middle. The CDR3 nucleotides are TGTGCCAGCAGTGCGGGGTGGACTAACTATGGCTACACCTTC. This sequence encodes CASSAGWTNYGYTF.

V gene TRBV10-1 combines with J gene TRBJ2-1; D not certain. CDR3 length: 12 amino acids. Between the trimmed V and J ends, which lost 1 base and 8 bases, there was a span of 6 bases. Germline CDR1 reads WNHNN; CDR2 reads SYGVQD (reference sequence). CDR3 loop: CASSELIYEQFF. As DNA, the CDR3 is TGCGCCAGCAGTGAGTTAATCTATGAGCAGTTCTTC.

The chain has TRBV20-1 and TRBJ2-3; D not resolved. Germline V gives CDR1 DFQATT, CDR2 SNEGSKA (reference sequence). The V gene lost 3 bases and the J gene lost 2 bases, with 9 bases spanning the gap. The CDR3 covers 13 residues. CDR3 nucleotides: TGCAGTGCTAGTGGCTCCTTCACAGATACGCAGTATTTT. Protein: CSASGSFTDTQYF.

This chain connects TRBV20-1 to TRBJ2-5; D gene uncertain. V shed 0 bases and J shed 5 bases, with 13 bases lying between them. The CDR3 runs to 14 residues. Per the germline V gene, CDR1 is DFQATT and CDR2 is SNEGSKA (reference sequence). The CDR3 DNA sequence: TGCAGTGCTAGAGATCCGGGCCTCCAGGAGACCCAGTACTTC. Translating it yields CSARDPGLQETQYF.

A few counts support this clonotype. The chain has TRBV20-1 and TRBJ1-2; TRBD1 aligns across 10 bases. Trimming removed 1 base from V and 6 bases from J; junction bases left unmatched: 8. The CDR3 spans 15 residues. CDR1 is DFQATT and CDR2 is SNEGSKA in the germline V gene (reference sequence). Written as DNA, the CDR3 is TGCAGTGCTAGAGTCCGGGGACAGGGGAACGATGGCTACACCTTC. Translation: CSARVRGQGNDGYTF.

This clonotype came up a few times. The V gene is TRBV20-1, the J gene TRBJ2-7; 7 bases map to TRBD2. With V trimmed by 3 bases and J by 6 bases, 8 bases remained unmatched. This CDR3 contains 13 residues. Per germline, CDR1 DFQATT and CDR2 SNEGSKA (reference sequence). CDR3 loop: CSASRTSGFEQYF. The DNA of the CDR3 is TGCAGTGCTAGTCGGACTAGTGGGTTCGAGCAGTACTTC.

The rearrangement links TRBV20-1 to TRBJ1-2; D is unresolved. V gave up 5 bases and J gave up 4 bases, with 5 bases separating them. Germline V gene lookup returns CDR1 DFQATT and CDR2 SNEGSKA (reference sequence). This CDR3 is 10 amino acids long. CDR3 bases: TGCAGTGCTCAACGCTATGGCTACACCTTC. It yields the protein CSAQRYGYTF.

J is TRBJ2-1 and V is TRBV29-1, with D perhaps TRBD2 (5 bases). The length of the CDR3 is 14 residues. V dropped 3 bases and J dropped 0 bases, with 9 bases sitting between them. From germline, CDR1 is SQVTM and CDR2 ANQGSEA. The CDR3: CSVEDGSSYNEQFF. DNA for the CDR3: TGCAGCGTTGAGGATGGGAGCTCCTACAATGAGCAGTTCTTC.

The table lists this clonotype with many counts. The chain joins TRBV20-1 to TRBJ2-1; 12 nucleotides agree with TRBD2. Germline V gene data show CDR1 as DFQATT and CDR2 as SNEGSKA (reference sequence). CDR3 length: 15 residues. With V trimmed by 5 bases and J by 8 bases, 10 bases remained unmatched. CDR3 coding DNA: TGCAGTGCTGGATCTAGGACTAGCGGGACAGATGAGCAGTTCTTC. Its translation: CSAGSRTSGTDEQFF.

The chain combines TRBV20-1 with TRBJ2-5; a weak D match, TRBD2 (5 bases). V gave up 3 bases and J gave up 1 base, with 12 bases separating them. CDR1 and CDR2 (germline): DFQATT, SNEGSKA (reference sequence). The CDR3 is made up of 14 amino acids. The CDR3 is CSASFIRGQETQYF. CDR3 nucleotide sequence: TGCAGTGCTAGTTTTATCCGGGGCCAAGAGACCCAGTACTTC.